This T cell receptor (beta chain) appears in the sequencing data of a study of blood T cell repertoires in COVID-19. Overall study: Some COVID-19 samples were acute and others convalescent; all came from the United States, Italy and Spain.

This CDR3 spans 16 amino acids. The V segment lost 4 bases and the J segment 3 bases; nucleotides outside the gene matches: 4. From germline, CDR1 is SGHTA and CDR2 FQGNSA. TCRdb's table, derived via immunoSEQ multiplex PCR, lists solely in-frame clones and lacks some. The profile shows under 200,000 clones, more than 70% of them singletons. The sequence derives from a man in his forties or fifties with active or convalescent COVID-19. The gene calls are TRBV7-2 and TRBJ2-3; 13 bases match TRBD2. Sequences were obtained from peripheral blood. This CDR3 reads CASSSRLAGGTDTQYF. In nucleotides, the CDR3 is TGTGCCAGCAGCTCCAGACTAGCGGGGGGAACAGATACGCAGTATTTT.